The 12 T cell receptor beta chains given below trace back to one sample, sequenced in a study of T cell changes during pregnancy in multiple sclerosis. Data came from immunoSEQ multiplex PCR; TCRdb stores just in-frame clones and leaves some out. The profile shows 50,000 to 65,000 clones, roughly 87% of them singletons. The specimen was peripheral blood, collected in the third trimester of pregnancy. The receptors come from a female donor in good health, enrolled as a control in a pregnancy study.

This rearrangement joins TRBV6-6 to TRBJ2-3, with TRBD2 matching 7 bases. Germline V gene data show CDR1 as MNHNY and CDR2 as SVGAGI (reference sequence). V lost 2 bases to trimming and J lost 2 bases; unmatched junction nucleotides: 4. This CDR3 is built from 15 residues. This chain's CDR3 is CASSYGTTDTDTQYF. The CDR3 DNA follows: TGTGCCAGCAGTTACGGGACTACTGACACAGATACGCAGTATTTT.

The rearrangement joins TRBV19 to TRBJ1-5; D might be TRBD1 (6 bases). Trimming cost V 3 bases and J 7 bases, with 13 bases left between them. Per the germline V gene, CDR1 is LNHDA and CDR2 is SQIVND (reference sequence). The CDR3 sequence is 14 residues long. The DNA for the CDR3 is TGTGCCAGTAGTATGGGGCCGAGGGGGCAGCCCCAGCATTTT. This sequence encodes CASSMGPRGQPQHF.

The chain uses TRBV11-2 and TRBJ2-7, with a possible D match to TRBD2 (5 bases). Germline CDR1 reads SGHAT; CDR2 reads FQNNGV. V lost 3 bases, J lost 2 bases, and 8 bases lay in between. The CDR3 has 13 amino acids. CDR3 region: CASSLALAYEQYF. CDR3 DNA sequence: TGTGCCAGCAGCTTGGCACTAGCCTACGAGCAGTACTTC.

The chain joins TRBV25-1 to TRBJ1-2; D gene ambiguous. Trimming took 6 bases from V and 3 from J, leaving 20 bases between them. Germline V lookup: CDR1 MGHDK, CDR2 SYGVNS. The CDR3 is 16 amino acids. The CDR3 loop is CASSGEWWEIDYGYTF. CDR3 nucleotide sequence: TGTGCCAGCAGCGGGGAGTGGTGGGAAATTGACTATGGCTACACCTTC.

The chain is built from TRBV29-1 and TRBJ2-5; 8 nucleotides match TRBD2. V gave up 6 bases and J gave up 5 bases; unmatched junction bases: 11. The germline gives CDR1 SQVTM, CDR2 ANQGSEA. The CDR3 covers 14 residues. The CDR3 DNA reads TGCAGCGTGTCTCACAGCGGGAGTGTTGAGACCCAGTACTTC. As protein: CSVSHSGSVETQYF. The entire variable domain, with the rest obtained from reference TRBV29-1 and TRBJ2-5, is as follows: SAVISQKPSRDICQRGTSLTIQCQVDSQVTMMFWYRQQPGQSLTLIATANQGSEATYESGFVIDKFPISRPNLTFSTLTVSNMSPEDSSIYLCSVSHSGSVETQYFGPGTRLLVL.

V usage is TRBV19 and J usage is TRBJ2-7; D unclear. Germline loops: CDR1 LNHDA, CDR2 SQIVND (reference sequence). The V end was cut by 6 bases, the J end by 2 bases, with 14 bases between. This CDR3 is built from 14 residues. CDR3 region: CASSPTTSPYEQYF. The CDR3 DNA sequence: TGTGCCAGTAGCCCTACTACGTCCCCCTACGAGCAGTACTTC.

This clone is a singleton in its sample. The V call is TRBV10-3, the J call TRBJ1-1, with D perhaps TRBD1 (6 bases). Germline CDR1 reads ENHRY; CDR2 reads SYGVKD. This CDR3 spans 14 amino acids. Trimming cost V 6 bases and J 0 bases, with 11 bases left between them. The CDR3 DNA reads as TGTGCCATCAGGTCGGACAGCTTGAACACTGAAGCTTTCTTT. As protein: CAIRSDSLNTEAFF.

The chain links TRBV6-6 to TRBJ1-4, with a tentative D call TRBD1 (6 bases). The length of the CDR3 is 14 residues. CDR1 is MNHNY, CDR2 SVGAGI, per germline (reference sequence). The V end was cut by 6 bases, the J end by 4 bases, with 12 bases between. CDR3 in amino acids: CASSPRGYNEKLFF. In nucleotides, the CDR3 is TGTGCCAGCAGCCCCAGGGGATATAATGAAAAACTGTTTTTT.

V and J are TRBV5-1 and TRBJ2-7; TRBD1 aligns across 9 bases. V lost 4 bases to trimming and J lost 3 bases; unmatched junction nucleotides: 11. Germline loops: CDR1 SGHRS, CDR2 YFSETQ. The CDR3 has 16 residues. CDR3 DNA: TGCGCCAGCAGCGTTACCTCCGGGACAGGGATCTACGAGCAGTACTTC. Translation gives CASSVTSGTGIYEQYF.

CDR3 sequence (DNA): TGTGCCAGCAGTTCCCAGGGACAGGTTGGAGAGACCCAGTACTTC. It is translated as CASSSQGQVGETQYF. V usage is TRBV6-5 and J usage is TRBJ2-5; 8 nucleotides match TRBD1. Germline loops: CDR1 MNHEY, CDR2 SVGAGI. The CDR3 sequence is 15 residues long. The V gene end was trimmed by 4 bases and the J gene end by 4 bases; junction bases not matched to a gene: 8.

In this sample, this clone turned up once. No DNA is shown, since the ends of the CDR3 on it are uncertain; the CDR3 is the one TCRdb lists. The chain is built from TRBV29-1 and TRBJ1-2; no DNA check was done on the table's D call, TRBD1. The germline V gene has CDR1 SQVTM and CDR2 ANQGSEA. The CDR3 region is 8 residues in length, termini included. CDR3 loop: CSVAGGTF.

The table lists this clone with a few counts. The rearrangement uses TRBV5-1 and TRBJ1-2; 7 positions match TRBD1. The V gene end was trimmed by 4 bases and the J gene end by 6 bases; junction bases not matched to a gene: 3. Per germline, CDR1 SGHRS and CDR2 YFSETQ. The CDR3 spans 12 residues. This chain's CDR3 is CASSTTGNGYTF. The CDR3 DNA sequence: TGCGCCAGCAGCACGACAGGGAATGGCTACACCTTC.